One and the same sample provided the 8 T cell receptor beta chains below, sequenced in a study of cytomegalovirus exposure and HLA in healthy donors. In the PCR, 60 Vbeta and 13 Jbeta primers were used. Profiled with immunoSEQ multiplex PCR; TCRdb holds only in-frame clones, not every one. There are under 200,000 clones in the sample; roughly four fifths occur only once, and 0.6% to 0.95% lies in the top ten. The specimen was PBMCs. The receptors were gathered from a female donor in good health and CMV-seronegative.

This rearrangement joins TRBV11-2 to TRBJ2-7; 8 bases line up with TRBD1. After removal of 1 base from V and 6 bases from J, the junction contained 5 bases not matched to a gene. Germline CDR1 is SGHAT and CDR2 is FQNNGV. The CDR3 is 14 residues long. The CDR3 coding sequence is TGTGCCAGCAGCTTAGGGGCAGGGGGCTTCGAGCAGTACTTC. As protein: CASSLGAGGFEQYF.

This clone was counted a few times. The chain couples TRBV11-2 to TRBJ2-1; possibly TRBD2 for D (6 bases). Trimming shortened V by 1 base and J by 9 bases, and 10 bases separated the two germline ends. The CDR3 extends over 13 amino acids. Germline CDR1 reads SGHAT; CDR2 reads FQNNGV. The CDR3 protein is CASSLGVGGEQFF. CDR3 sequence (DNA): TGTGCCAGCAGCTTAGGCGTCGGGGGTGAGCAGTTCTTC. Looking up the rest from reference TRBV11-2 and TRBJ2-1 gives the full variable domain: EAGVAQSPRYKIIEKRQSVAFWCNPISGHATLYWYQQILGQGPKLLIQFQNNGVVDDSQLPKDRFSAERLKGVDSTLKIQPAKLEDSAVYLCASSLGVGGEQFFGPGTRLTVL.

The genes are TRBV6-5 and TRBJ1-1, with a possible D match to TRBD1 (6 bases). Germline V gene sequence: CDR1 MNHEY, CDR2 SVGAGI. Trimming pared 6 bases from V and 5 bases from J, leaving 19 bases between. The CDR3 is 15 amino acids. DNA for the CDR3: TGTGCCAGCAGCCACCCCCCAGGGGTTGGTACTGAAGCTTTCTTT. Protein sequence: CASSHPPGVGTEAFF.

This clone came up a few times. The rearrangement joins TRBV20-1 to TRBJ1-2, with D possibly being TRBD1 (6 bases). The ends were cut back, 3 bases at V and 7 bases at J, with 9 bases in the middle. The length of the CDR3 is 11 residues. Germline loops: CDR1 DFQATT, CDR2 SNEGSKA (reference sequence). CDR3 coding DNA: TGCAGTGCTAGGCCAGGGGTTGGCTACACCTTC. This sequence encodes CSARPGVGYTF.

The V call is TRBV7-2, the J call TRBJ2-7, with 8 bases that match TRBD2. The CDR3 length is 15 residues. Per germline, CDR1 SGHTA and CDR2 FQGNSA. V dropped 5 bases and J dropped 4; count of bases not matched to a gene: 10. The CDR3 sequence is CASSPSGGRTYEQYF. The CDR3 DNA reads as TGTGCCAGCAGCCCGTCCGGCGGGAGGACATACGAGCAGTACTTC. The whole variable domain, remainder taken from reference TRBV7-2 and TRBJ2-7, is GAGVSQSPSNKVTEKGKDVELRCDPISGHTALYWYRQSLGQGLEFLIYFQGNSAPDKSGLPSDRFSAERTGGSVSTLTIQRTQQEDSAVYLCASSPSGGRTYEQYFGPGTRLTVT.

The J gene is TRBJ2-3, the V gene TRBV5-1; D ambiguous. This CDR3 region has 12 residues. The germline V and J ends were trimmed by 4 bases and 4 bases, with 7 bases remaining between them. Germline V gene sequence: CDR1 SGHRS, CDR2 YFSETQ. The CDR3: CASSPLADTQYF. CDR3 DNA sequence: TGCGCCAGCAGCCCTCTAGCAGATACGCAGTATTTT.

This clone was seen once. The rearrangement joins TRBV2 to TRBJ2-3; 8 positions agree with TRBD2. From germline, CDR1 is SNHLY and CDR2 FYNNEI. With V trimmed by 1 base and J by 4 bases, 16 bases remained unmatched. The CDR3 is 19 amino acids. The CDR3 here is CASSEVFRRPAGAADTQYF. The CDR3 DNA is TGTGCCAGCAGTGAAGTTTTTCGGCGCCCAGCGGGAGCGGCAGATACGCAGTATTTT.

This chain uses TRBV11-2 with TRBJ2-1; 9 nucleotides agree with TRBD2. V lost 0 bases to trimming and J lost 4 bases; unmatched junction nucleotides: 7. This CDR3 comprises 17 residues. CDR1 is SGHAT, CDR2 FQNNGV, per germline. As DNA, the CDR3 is TGTGCCAGCAGCTTAGAAAGATCTAGCGGGATTTACAATGAGCAGTTCTTC. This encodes CASSLERSSGIYNEQFF. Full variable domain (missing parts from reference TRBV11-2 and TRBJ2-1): EAGVAQSPRYKIIEKRQSVAFWCNPISGHATLYWYQQILGQGPKLLIQFQNNGVVDDSQLPKDRFSAERLKGVDSTLKIQPAKLEDSAVYLCASSLERSSGIYNEQFFGPGTRLTVL.